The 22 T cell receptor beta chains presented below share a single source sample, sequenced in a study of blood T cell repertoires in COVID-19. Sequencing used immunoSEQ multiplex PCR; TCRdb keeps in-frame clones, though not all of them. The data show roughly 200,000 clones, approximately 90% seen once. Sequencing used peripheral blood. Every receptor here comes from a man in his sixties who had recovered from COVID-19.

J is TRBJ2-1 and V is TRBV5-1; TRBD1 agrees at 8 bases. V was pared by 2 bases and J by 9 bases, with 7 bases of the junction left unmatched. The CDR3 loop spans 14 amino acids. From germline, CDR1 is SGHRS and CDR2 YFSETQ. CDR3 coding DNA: TGCGCCAGCAGCTTCGTGACAGGGGAGAGTGAGCAGTTCTTC. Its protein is CASSFVTGESEQFF. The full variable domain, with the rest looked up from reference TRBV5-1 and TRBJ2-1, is KAGVTQTPRYLIKTRGQQVTLSCSPISGHRSVSWYQQTPGQGLQFLFEYFSETQRNKGNFPGRFSGRQFSNSRSEMNVSTLELGDSALYLCASSFVTGESEQFFGPGTRLTVL.

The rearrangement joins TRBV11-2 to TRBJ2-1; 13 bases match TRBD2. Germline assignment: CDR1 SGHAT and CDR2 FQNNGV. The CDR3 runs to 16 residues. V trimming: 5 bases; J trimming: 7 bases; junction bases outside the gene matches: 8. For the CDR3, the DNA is TGTGCCAGCAGCCCCAGGACTAGCGGGAGTGGAAATGAGCAGTTCTTC. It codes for CASSPRTSGSGNEQFF.

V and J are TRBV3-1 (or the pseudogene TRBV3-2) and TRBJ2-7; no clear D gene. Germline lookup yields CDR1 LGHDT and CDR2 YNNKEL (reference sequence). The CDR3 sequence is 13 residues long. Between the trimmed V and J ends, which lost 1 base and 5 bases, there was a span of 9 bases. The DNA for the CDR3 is TGTGCCAGCAGCCAAGTAGTAGGAGACGAGCAGTACTTC. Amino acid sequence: CASSQVVGDEQYF.

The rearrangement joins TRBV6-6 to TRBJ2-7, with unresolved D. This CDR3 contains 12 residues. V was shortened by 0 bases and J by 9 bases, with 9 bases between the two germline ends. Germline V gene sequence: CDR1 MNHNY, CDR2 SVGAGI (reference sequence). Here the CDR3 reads CASSYSSNRQYF. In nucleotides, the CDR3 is TGTGCCAGCAGTTACTCGAGTAATCGGCAGTACTTC.

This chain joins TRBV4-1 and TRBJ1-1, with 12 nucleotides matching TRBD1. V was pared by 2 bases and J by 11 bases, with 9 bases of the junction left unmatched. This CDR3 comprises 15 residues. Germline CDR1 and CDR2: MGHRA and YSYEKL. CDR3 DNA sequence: TGCGCCAGCAGCCAATCAGCCGGGACAGGGGGCTCTGCTTTCTTT. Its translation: CASSQSAGTGGSAFF.

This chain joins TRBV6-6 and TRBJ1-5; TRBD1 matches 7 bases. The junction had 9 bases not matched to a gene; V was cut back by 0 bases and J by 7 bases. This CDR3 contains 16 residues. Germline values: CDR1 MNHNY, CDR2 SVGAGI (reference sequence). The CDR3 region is CASSYSDRVQGQPQHF. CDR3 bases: TGTGCCAGCAGTTACTCTGACAGGGTCCAGGGCCAGCCCCAGCATTTT.

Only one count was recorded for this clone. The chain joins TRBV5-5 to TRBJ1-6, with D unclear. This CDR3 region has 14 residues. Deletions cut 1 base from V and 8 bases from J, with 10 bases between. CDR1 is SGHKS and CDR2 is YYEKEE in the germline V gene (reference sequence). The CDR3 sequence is CASSLWVRDSPLHF. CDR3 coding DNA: TGTGCCAGCAGCTTGTGGGTGAGGGATTCACCCCTCCACTTT.

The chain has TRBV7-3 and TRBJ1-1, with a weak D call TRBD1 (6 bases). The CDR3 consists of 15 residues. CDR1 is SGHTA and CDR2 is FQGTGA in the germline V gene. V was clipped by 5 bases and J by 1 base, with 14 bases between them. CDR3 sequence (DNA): TGTGCCAGCAGCAACAGACAGGAGCCGAACACTGAAGCTTTCTTT. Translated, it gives CASSNRQEPNTEAFF.

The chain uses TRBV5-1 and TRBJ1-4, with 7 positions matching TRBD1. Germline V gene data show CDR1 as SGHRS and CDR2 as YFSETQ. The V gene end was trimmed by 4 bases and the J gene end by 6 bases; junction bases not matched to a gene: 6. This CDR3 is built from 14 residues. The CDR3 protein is CASSIRQGDEKLFF. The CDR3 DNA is TGCGCCAGCAGCATCAGACAGGGCGATGAAAAACTGTTTTTT.

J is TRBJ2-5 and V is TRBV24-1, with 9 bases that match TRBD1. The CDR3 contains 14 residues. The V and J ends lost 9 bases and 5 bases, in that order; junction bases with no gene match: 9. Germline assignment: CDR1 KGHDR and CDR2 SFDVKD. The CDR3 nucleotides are TGTGCCACCCGGGCAACAGGGGGCCTGGAGACCCAGTACTTC. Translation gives CATRATGGLETQYF.

Here the CDR3 DNA reads TGTGCTAGTGGTTCGCAAGCGGGAGCCTCCTACAATGAGCAGTTCTTC. Translated: CASGSQAGASYNEQFF. The chain links TRBV12-5 to TRBJ2-1; 8 positions agree with TRBD2. V lost 4 bases, J lost 0 bases, and 5 bases stayed unmatched. Germline V gene lookup returns CDR1 LGHNT and CDR2 FRNRAP. The CDR3 consists of 16 residues.

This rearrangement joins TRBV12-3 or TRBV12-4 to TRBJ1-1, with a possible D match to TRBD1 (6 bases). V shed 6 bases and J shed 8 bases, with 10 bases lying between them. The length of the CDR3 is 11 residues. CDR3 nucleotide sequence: TGTGCCAGCAGAAACAGGGCGGAAGCTTTCTTT. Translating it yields CASRNRAEAFF.

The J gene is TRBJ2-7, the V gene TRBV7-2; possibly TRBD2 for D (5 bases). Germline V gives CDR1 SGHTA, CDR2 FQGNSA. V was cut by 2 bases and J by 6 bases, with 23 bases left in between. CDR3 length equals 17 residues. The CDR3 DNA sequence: TGTGCCAGCAGCTTATTCGGTGGGTCACCAAACCGGGGCGAGCAGTACTTC. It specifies CASSLFGGSPNRGEQYF.

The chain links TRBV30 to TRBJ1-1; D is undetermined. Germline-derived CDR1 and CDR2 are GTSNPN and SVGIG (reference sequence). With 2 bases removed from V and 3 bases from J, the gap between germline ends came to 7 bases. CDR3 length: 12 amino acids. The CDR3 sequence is CAWSSRYTEAFF. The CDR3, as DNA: TGTGCCTGGAGTTCCCGGTACACTGAAGCTTTCTTT.

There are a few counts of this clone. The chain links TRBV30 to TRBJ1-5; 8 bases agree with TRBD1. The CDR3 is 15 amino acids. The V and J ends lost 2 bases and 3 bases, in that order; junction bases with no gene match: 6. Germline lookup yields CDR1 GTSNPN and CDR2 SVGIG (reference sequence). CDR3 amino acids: CAWSPGTGYNQPQHF. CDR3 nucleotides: TGTGCCTGGAGTCCCGGGACAGGTTACAATCAGCCCCAGCATTTT.

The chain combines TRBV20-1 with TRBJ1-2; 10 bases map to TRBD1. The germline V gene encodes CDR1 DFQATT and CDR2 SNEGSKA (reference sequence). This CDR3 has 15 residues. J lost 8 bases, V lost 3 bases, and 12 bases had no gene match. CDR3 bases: TGCAGTGCTAGTGACGGGGGGACAGGGGTGGGGGGCTACACCTTC. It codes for CSASDGGTGVGGYTF.

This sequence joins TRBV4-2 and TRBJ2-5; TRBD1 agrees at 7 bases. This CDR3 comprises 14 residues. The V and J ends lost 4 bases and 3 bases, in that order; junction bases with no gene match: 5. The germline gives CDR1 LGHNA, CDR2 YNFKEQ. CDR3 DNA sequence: TGTGCCAGCAGCCCGAGACAGGGTGAAGAGACCCAGTACTTC. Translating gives CASSPRQGEETQYF.

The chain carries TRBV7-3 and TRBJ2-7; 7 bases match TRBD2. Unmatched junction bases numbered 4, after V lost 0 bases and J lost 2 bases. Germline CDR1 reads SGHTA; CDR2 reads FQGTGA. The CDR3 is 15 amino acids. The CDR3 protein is CASSLTPLAAYEQYF. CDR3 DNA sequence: TGTGCCAGCAGCTTAACGCCTCTAGCGGCCTACGAGCAGTACTTC.

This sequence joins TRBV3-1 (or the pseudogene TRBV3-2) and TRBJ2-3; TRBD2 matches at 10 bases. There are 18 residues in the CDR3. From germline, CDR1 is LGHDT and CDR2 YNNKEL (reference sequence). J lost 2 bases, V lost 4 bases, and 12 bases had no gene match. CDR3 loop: CASSPAGASGRNTDTQYF. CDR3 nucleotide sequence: TGTGCCAGCAGCCCCGCCGGGGCTAGCGGGAGAAACACAGATACGCAGTATTTT.

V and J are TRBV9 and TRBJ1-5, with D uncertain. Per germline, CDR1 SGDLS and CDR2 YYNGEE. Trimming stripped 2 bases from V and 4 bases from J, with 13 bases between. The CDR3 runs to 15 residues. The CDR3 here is CASSVAPTGNQPQHF. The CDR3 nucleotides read TGTGCCAGCAGCGTTGCCCCGACGGGGAATCAGCCCCAGCATTTT.

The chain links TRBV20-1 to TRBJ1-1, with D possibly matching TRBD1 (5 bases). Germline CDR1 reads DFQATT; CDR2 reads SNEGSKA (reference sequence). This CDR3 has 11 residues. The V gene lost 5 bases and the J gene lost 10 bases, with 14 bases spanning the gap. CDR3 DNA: TGCAGTGCTGCTCCGGGACTCGGAGCTTTCTTT. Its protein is CSAAPGLGAFF.

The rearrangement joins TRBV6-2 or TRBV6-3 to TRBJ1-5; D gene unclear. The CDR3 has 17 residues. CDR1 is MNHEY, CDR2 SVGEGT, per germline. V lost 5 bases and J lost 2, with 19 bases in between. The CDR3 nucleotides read TGTGCCAGCAGTAGAGCCGGGCTGACGGAGGGCAATCAGCCCCAGCATTTT. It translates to CASSRAGLTEGNQPQHF.